The 22 T cell receptor beta chains listed next were all sequenced from one sample in a study of blood T cell repertoires in COVID-19. The data were produced by immunoSEQ multiplex PCR, yet TCRdb's version contains in-frame clones alone and is incomplete. The sample comprises more than 200,000 clones, 88% of which are singletons, and 3.7% rests with the top ten. The sequenced sample consisted of PBMCs or T cells enriched from blood (not recorded which). Receptor source: a woman in her twenties or thirties who had been exposed to COVID-19.

This sequence joins TRBV5-1 and TRBJ1-1; a weak D match, TRBD1 (5 bases). V dropped 0 bases and J dropped 4 bases, with 13 bases sitting between them. The CDR3 is 15 amino acids. Germline CDR1 and CDR2: SGHRS and YFSETQ. DNA of the CDR3: TGCGCCAGCAGCTTGGATGGCAGGGAAGGCACTGAAGCTTTCTTT. This gives the protein CASSLDGREGTEAFF.

The rearrangement uses TRBV19 and TRBJ2-1; 9 bases map to TRBD2. The V and J ends lost 3 bases and 1 base, in that order; junction bases with no gene match: 7. Per the germline V gene, CDR1 is LNHDA and CDR2 is SQIVND (reference sequence). This CDR3 region has 17 residues. CDR3 sequence reads: CASSIRGLAQSYNEQFF. CDR3 coding DNA: TGTGCCAGTAGTATTCGGGGACTAGCCCAGTCCTACAATGAGCAGTTCTTC.

The genes are TRBV10-3 and TRBJ2-7; D may be TRBD2 (6 bases). Per germline, CDR1 ENHRY and CDR2 SYGVKD. The CDR3 contains 15 residues. V lost 3 bases and J 10 bases, leaving 22 bases between the germline ends. CDR3 amino acids: CAISESGSRASFQYF. DNA for the CDR3: TGTGCCATCAGTGAAAGCGGGTCGCGGGCTAGTTTTCAGTACTTC.

The rearrangement links TRBV19 to TRBJ2-7; the D gene is possibly TRBD2 (5 bases). This CDR3 contains 14 residues. Germline V CDR1 and CDR2: LNHDA, SQIVND (reference sequence). V was clipped by 3 bases and J by 6 bases, with 15 bases between them. The CDR3 reads CASSIGLAPGEQYF. In DNA form, the CDR3 reads TGTGCCAGTAGTATCGGGCTAGCTCCCGGCGAGCAGTACTTC.

The chain is built from TRBV4-2 and TRBJ2-5, with TRBD2 identical over 11 bases. The junction had 7 bases not matched to a gene; V was cut back by 0 bases and J by 4 bases. Germline V gene sequence: CDR1 LGHNA, CDR2 YNFKEQ. The CDR3 extends over 17 amino acids. The CDR3 nucleotides are TGTGCCAGCAGCCAAGACGGTAGCGGGAGGGGTAGAGAGACCCAGTACTTC. Translating it yields CASSQDGSGRGRETQYF.

The rearrangement links TRBV12-3 or TRBV12-4 to TRBJ2-2; D uncertain. The CDR3 contains 13 residues. V shed 6 bases and J shed 0 bases, with 5 bases lying between them. The CDR3 here is CASRHTNTGELFF. The CDR3, as DNA: TGTGCCAGCAGACATACGAACACCGGGGAGCTGTTTTTT.

For the CDR3, the DNA is TGTGCCAGTACCCCGGTCCGAGGACAGCCTAATGAAAAACTGTTTTTT. The encoded protein is CASTPVRGQPNEKLFF. The chain combines TRBV19 with TRBJ1-4; D might be TRBD1 (6 bases). Germline CDR1 and CDR2: LNHDA and SQIVND (reference sequence). The CDR3 loop spans 16 amino acids. V shed 7 bases and J shed 3 bases, with 18 bases lying between them.

The chain couples TRBV5-4 to TRBJ1-6; D possibly corresponds to TRBD1 (6 bases). The V and J ends lost 0 bases and 10 bases respectively, with 11 bases between them. The CDR3 has 14 residues. Germline-derived CDR1 and CDR2 are SGHNT and YYREEE (reference sequence). This CDR3 reads CASSLGGQMSPLHF. For the CDR3, the DNA is TGTGCCAGCAGCTTGGGCGGACAGATGTCACCCCTCCACTTT.

The chain employs TRBV28 and TRBJ1-5; 7 bases are shared with TRBD1. After removal of 5 bases from V and 0 bases from J, the junction contained 10 bases not matched to a gene. CDR3 length: 17 residues. CDR1 and CDR2 from the germline V gene are MDHEN and SYDVKM. The CDR3 sequence: CASSIPTGPLSNQPQHF. The DNA for the CDR3 is TGTGCCAGCAGTATCCCGACAGGGCCGCTTAGCAATCAGCCCCAGCATTTT.

This chain uses TRBV6-1 with TRBJ1-1; the D gene is possibly TRBD1 (5 bases). Germline V CDR1 and CDR2: MNHNS, SASEGT. This CDR3 has 14 residues. V was trimmed by 2 bases and J by 1 base, leaving 8 bases between them. CDR3 bases: TGTGCCAGCAGTGAATGGAGGGGGAACACTGAAGCTTTCTTT. Translated: CASSEWRGNTEAFF.

This chain links TRBV24-1 with TRBJ2-3, with D unclear. The V end was cut by 3 bases, the J end by 6 bases, with 18 bases between. The CDR3 extends over 16 amino acids. Germline values: CDR1 KGHDR, CDR2 SFDVKD. This CDR3 is CATSDPKIHAGDTQYF. The CDR3 nucleotides read TGTGCCACCAGTGATCCGAAGATACACGCCGGGGATACGCAGTATTTT.

This chain links TRBV30 with TRBJ1-1; D not certain. The length of the CDR3 is 14 residues. Germline values: CDR1 GTSNPN, CDR2 SVGIG (reference sequence). V lost 0 bases, J lost 1 base, and 9 bases lay in between. CDR3 in amino acids: CAWSVLFPNTEAFF. The CDR3 DNA follows: TGTGCCTGGAGTGTACTGTTCCCGAACACTGAAGCTTTCTTT.

V gene TRBV5-4 combines with J gene TRBJ1-1, with D maybe TRBD1 (6 bases). The germline CDR1 and CDR2 sequences are SGHNT and YYREEE (reference sequence). Trimming left V 2 bases short and J 4 bases short, with 12 bases between. The CDR3 runs 14 residues. The CDR3 DNA reads as TGTGCCAGCAGCTTCAACCAGGGGAGCACTGAAGCTTTCTTT. Translated, it gives CASSFNQGSTEAFF.

The V call is TRBV6-5, the J call TRBJ2-7; D is unclear. Germline loops: CDR1 MNHEY, CDR2 SVGAGI. V was cut by 4 bases and J by 1 base, with 8 bases left in between. The CDR3 spans 13 residues. In DNA form, the CDR3 reads TGTGCCAGCAGTTCGACACTTTCCTACGAGCAGTACTTC. Protein sequence: CASSSTLSYEQYF.

The genes are TRBV19 and TRBJ2-1, with 9 bases matching TRBD2. The germline gives CDR1 LNHDA, CDR2 SQIVND (reference sequence). With 9 bases clipped from V and 3 bases from J, the junction kept 6 bases outside the gene matches. This CDR3 spans 14 amino acids. CDR3 sequence reads: CASNSGRDYNEQFF. The DNA for the CDR3 is TGTGCCAGCAATAGCGGGAGAGACTACAATGAGCAGTTCTTC.

The rearrangement uses TRBV29-1 and TRBJ1-1; a weak D match, TRBD1 (5 bases). Trimming pared 7 bases from V and 1 base from J, leaving 10 bases between. CDR1 SQVTM and CDR2 ANQGSEA come from the germline V gene. This CDR3 has 12 residues. CDR3 in amino acids: CSARVENTEAFF. The CDR3 bases are TGCAGCGCCAGGGTCGAGAACACTGAAGCTTTCTTT.

This sequence joins TRBV12-3 or TRBV12-4 and TRBJ2-3, with D possibly TRBD1 on 5 matching bases. The CDR3 totals 12 residues. V shed 5 bases and J shed 3 bases, with 6 bases lying between them. The CDR3 here is CASSRQTDTQYF. As DNA, the CDR3 is TGTGCCAGCAGTAGACAGACAGATACGCAGTATTTT.

This clone was seen once. V is TRBV7-3 and J is TRBJ2-1; 13 nucleotides line up with TRBD2. CDR3 length: 16 residues. CDR1 and CDR2 from the germline V gene are SGHTA and FQGTGA. The V segment lost 5 bases and the J segment 11 bases; nucleotides outside the gene matches: 12. The CDR3 coding sequence is TGTGCCAGCAGCCCGTTACTAGCGGGAGGGTCGGAAAAGCAGTTCTTC. Encoded protein: CASSPLLAGGSEKQFF.

The chain recombines TRBV5-4 with TRBJ1-1, with 10 nucleotides matching TRBD1. Looked up from germline, CDR1 is SGHNT and CDR2 is YYREEE (reference sequence). The CDR3 is 15 amino acids. V dropped 4 bases and J dropped 4; count of bases not matched to a gene: 7. The CDR3 sequence is CASSPDRGRFTEAFF. The DNA for the CDR3 is TGTGCCAGCAGCCCCGACAGGGGGCGGTTCACTGAAGCTTTCTTT.

This clone was seen only once. V and J are TRBV7-2 and TRBJ2-1; possible D gene TRBD2, 6 bases. Germline V lookup: CDR1 SGHTA, CDR2 FQGNSA. This CDR3 spans 17 amino acids. V was trimmed by 1 base and J by 2 bases, leaving 15 bases between them. The CDR3 loop reads CASSLELFSGAYNEQFF. Written as DNA, the CDR3 is TGTGCCAGCAGCTTAGAACTCTTTAGCGGAGCCTACAATGAGCAGTTCTTC.

V and J are TRBV9 and TRBJ2-2; 11 bases are a match to TRBD1. In germline, CDR1 is SGDLS, CDR2 YYNGEE. This CDR3 has 15 amino acids. V shed 4 bases and J 6 bases; nucleotides not matched to a gene: 5. This CDR3 reads CASSLGQGAPGELFF. CDR3 DNA sequence: TGTGCCAGCAGCTTAGGACAGGGGGCCCCCGGGGAGCTGTTTTTT.

V usage is TRBV18 and J usage is TRBJ1-6; D remains unclear. Germline-derived CDR1 and CDR2 are KGHSH and LQKENI. This CDR3 is 20 amino acids long. Trimming cost V 0 bases and J 5 bases, with 23 bases left between them. The CDR3 DNA reads TGTGCCAGCTCACCACCGATGGCGTCTTCCTCTCTGGGCCATAATTCACCCCTCCACTTT. Amino acids: CASSPPMASSSLGHNSPLHF.